The sequence of this T cell receptor beta chain was determined in a study of T cells in localized non-small cell lung cancer. Findings and limits, study-wide: The highest T cell clonality was in uninvolved adjacent lung, above tumor.

The assay was immunoSEQ multiplex PCR, and TCRdb's table has in-frame clones only and misses some. Of about 13,000 clones listed, over 65% were seen once; the top ten hold 28%. Details on this clone: Its cognate antigen is unknown.

This clonotype was obtained from a male donor aged 60 or older with stage I squamous cell lung carcinoma. The sample here was peripheral blood, taken before any cancer treatment.

For the CDR3, the DNA is TGTGCCTGGACTCAAAAGGGGGGACAAGGGACGCATTTT. The encoded protein is CAWTQKGGQGTHF. The chain links TRBV30 to TRBJ1-5, with D possibly being TRBD1 (6 bases). The germline V gene has CDR1 GTSNPN and CDR2 SVGIG (reference sequence). This CDR3 has 13 residues. The V end was cut by 4 bases, the J end by 15 bases, with 22 bases between.